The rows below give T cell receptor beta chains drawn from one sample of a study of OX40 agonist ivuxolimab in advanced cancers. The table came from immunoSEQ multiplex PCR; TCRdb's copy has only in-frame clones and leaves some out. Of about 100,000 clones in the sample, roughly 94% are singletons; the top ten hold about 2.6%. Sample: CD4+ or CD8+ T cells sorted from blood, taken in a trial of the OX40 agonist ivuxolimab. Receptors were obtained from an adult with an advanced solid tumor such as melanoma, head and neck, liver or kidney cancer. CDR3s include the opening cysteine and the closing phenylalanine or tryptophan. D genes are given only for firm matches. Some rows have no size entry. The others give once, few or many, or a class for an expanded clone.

CDR3aa: CASSLGREGQFF; CDR3nt: TGTGCCAGCAGCTTAGGACGGGAGGGGCAGTTCTTC; v_gene: TRBV13; d_gene: TRBD2; j_gene: TRBJ2-1; abundance: .
CDR3aa: CASSLGGVQSYEQYF; CDR3nt: TGTGCCAGCAGTTTAGGAGGGGTCCAAAGCTACGAGCAGTACTTC; v_gene: TRBV27; d_gene: .; j_gene: TRBJ2-7; abundance: .
CDR3aa: CASSVDGTDTQYF; CDR3nt: TGTGCCAGCAGCGTTGACGGCACAGATACGCAGTATTTT; v_gene: TRBV9; d_gene: .; j_gene: TRBJ2-3; abundance: .
CDR3aa: CASSYLWGGEQPQHF; CDR3nt: TGTGCCAGCAGTTACCTTTGGGGGGGCGAGCAGCCCCAGCATTTT; v_gene: TRBV6-6; d_gene: .; j_gene: TRBJ1-5; abundance: .
CDR3aa: CASSIGITGGWYQETQYF; CDR3nt: TGTGCCAGTAGCATTGGGATAACAGGGGGTTGGTACCAAGAGACCCAGTACTTC; v_gene: TRBV19; d_gene: TRBD1; j_gene: TRBJ2-5; abundance: .
CDR3aa: CASSLGTAPQRGAFF; CDR3nt: TGTGCCAGCAGCCTCGGGACAGCTCCTCAACGGGGAGCTTTCTTT; v_gene: TRBV5-6; d_gene: TRBD1; j_gene: TRBJ1-1; abundance: .
CDR3aa: CASSLGRAGNTEAFF; CDR3nt: TGTGCCAGCAGCTTAGGTAGGGCAGGGAACACTGAAGCTTTCTTT; v_gene: TRBV11-2; d_gene: .; j_gene: TRBJ1-1; abundance: .
CDR3aa: CASSQAPGETQYF; CDR3nt: TGCGCCAGCAGCCAAGCGCCTGGGGAGACCCAGTACTTC; v_gene: TRBV4-1; d_gene: .; j_gene: TRBJ2-5; abundance: .
CDR3aa: CASSGWGSGNTIYF; CDR3nt: TGTGCCAGCAGCGGCTGGGGTTCTGGAAACACCATATATTTT; v_gene: TRBV5-6; d_gene: .; j_gene: TRBJ1-3; abundance: .
CDR3aa: CSVVGRGTEAFF; CDR3nt: TGCAGCGTTGTGGGGAGAGGCACTGAAGCTTTCTTT; v_gene: TRBV29-1; d_gene: .; j_gene: TRBJ1-1; abundance: .
CDR3aa: CASSLTGGRGNYGYTF; CDR3nt: TGTGCCAGCAGTTTAACAGGGGGAAGGGGTAACTATGGCTACACCTTC; v_gene: TRBV27; d_gene: TRBD1; j_gene: TRBJ1-2; abundance: once
CDR3aa: CAWDGTGAYEQYF; CDR3nt: TGTGCCTGGGACGGGACAGGGGCCTACGAGCAGTACTTC; v_gene: TRBV30; d_gene: TRBD1; j_gene: TRBJ2-7; abundance: .
CDR3aa: CASSLDSYQPQHF; CDR3nt: TGCGCCAGCAGCTTGGACAGTTATCAGCCCCAGCATTTT; v_gene: TRBV5-1; d_gene: .; j_gene: TRBJ1-5; abundance: .
CDR3aa: CASSGEQRTGELFF; CDR3nt: TGTGCCAGCTCGGGCGAGCAGCGCACCGGGGAGCTGTTTTTT; v_gene: TRBV7-2; d_gene: .; j_gene: TRBJ2-2; abundance: once
CDR3aa: CASSLVSTSGSKWVEQFF; CDR3nt: TGCGCCAGCAGCTTGGTTAGCACTAGCGGGAGTAAATGGGTTGAGCAGTTCTTC; v_gene: TRBV5-1; d_gene: TRBD2; j_gene: TRBJ2-1; abundance: .
CDR3aa: CASSPKGDQPQHF; CDR3nt: TGTGCCAGCAGTCCGAAGGGAGATCAGCCCCAGCATTTT; v_gene: TRBV6-5; d_gene: .; j_gene: TRBJ1-5; abundance: .
CDR3aa: CASSGVHHQETQYF; CDR3nt: TGTGCCAGCTCAGGAGTACACCACCAAGAGACCCAGTACTTC; v_gene: TRBV2; d_gene: .; j_gene: TRBJ2-5; abundance: .
CDR3aa: CASKSGHGDTEAFF; CDR3nt: TGTGCCAGCAAATCCGGGCACGGCGACACTGAAGCTTTCTTT; v_gene: TRBV27; d_gene: .; j_gene: TRBJ1-1; abundance: .
CDR3aa: CASSVSGGTETQYF; CDR3nt: TGTGCCAGCAGCGTTAGCGGGGGCACCGAGACCCAGTACTTC; v_gene: TRBV9; d_gene: TRBD2; j_gene: TRBJ2-5; abundance: .
CDR3aa: CASSAGQGAYEQYF; CDR3nt: TGTGCCAGCAGCGCCGGACAGGGGGCCTACGAGCAGTACTTC; v_gene: TRBV13; d_gene: TRBD1; j_gene: TRBJ2-7; abundance: .
CDR3aa: CASSIDLTSGGHNEQFF; CDR3nt: TGTGCCAGTAGTATAGATCTCACTAGCGGGGGGCACAATGAGCAGTTCTTC; v_gene: TRBV19; d_gene: TRBD2; j_gene: TRBJ2-1; abundance: .
CDR3aa: CASSFWEARGTDTQYF; CDR3nt: TGTGCCAGCAGTTTCTGGGAGGCAAGGGGCACAGATACGCAGTATTTT; v_gene: TRBV27; d_gene: .; j_gene: TRBJ2-3; abundance: .
CDR3aa: CASSSPKLAGGRETQYF; CDR3nt: TGTGCCAGCAGCTCCCCCAAACTAGCGGGGGGGCGGGAGACCCAGTACTTC; v_gene: TRBV5-4; d_gene: TRBD2; j_gene: TRBJ2-5; abundance: .
CDR3aa: CASSVGALPYEQYF; CDR3nt: TGTGCCAGCAGCGTAGGGGCCTTACCCTACGAGCAGTACTTC; v_gene: TRBV9; d_gene: .; j_gene: TRBJ2-7; abundance: .
CDR3aa: CASSQKDGDPYEQYF; CDR3nt: TGCGCCAGCAGCCAGAAGGACGGGGATCCCTACGAGCAGTACTTC; v_gene: TRBV4-1; d_gene: .; j_gene: TRBJ2-7; abundance: .
CDR3aa: CASSQVNRGHEKLFF; CDR3nt: TGCGCCAGCAGCCAAGTAAATAGGGGACATGAAAAACTGTTTTTT; v_gene: TRBV4-3; d_gene: .; j_gene: TRBJ1-4; abundance: .
CDR3aa: CASSFGQGYSYEQYF; CDR3nt: TGTGCCAGCAGTTTTGGCCAAGGATACTCCTACGAGCAGTACTTC; v_gene: TRBV27; d_gene: .; j_gene: TRBJ2-7; abundance: .
CDR3aa: CATTNRGVAQETQYF; CDR3nt: TGTGCCACCACAAACAGGGGGGTTGCCCAAGAGACCCAGTACTTC; v_gene: TRBV15; d_gene: TRBD1; j_gene: TRBJ2-5; abundance: .
CDR3aa: CASSVGLAGGFTDTQYF; CDR3nt: TGTGCCAGCAGCGTAGGTCTAGCGGGAGGTTTCACAGATACGCAGTATTTT; v_gene: TRBV13; d_gene: TRBD2; j_gene: TRBJ2-3; abundance: .
CDR3aa: CASSLLGTGFEDTEAFF; CDR3nt: TGCGCCAGCAGCCTACTAGGGACGGGATTTGAGGACACTGAAGCTTTCTTT; v_gene: TRBV5-1; d_gene: .; j_gene: TRBJ1-1; abundance: .
CDR3aa: CASGNPQAGGETWYNEQFF; CDR3nt: TGTGCCAGCGGAAACCCGCAAGCGGGAGGAGAAACGTGGTACAATGAGCAGTTCTTC; v_gene: TRBV27; d_gene: TRBD2; j_gene: TRBJ2-1; abundance: .
CDR3aa: CASSESNGLGTDTQYF; CDR3nt: TGCGCCAGCAGTGAGTCGAATGGGTTAGGTACAGATACGCAGTATTTT; v_gene: TRBV10-1; d_gene: .; j_gene: TRBJ2-3; abundance: .
CDR3aa: CASRSMLRTFF; CDR3nt: TGTGCCAGTAGATCGATGTTGCGAACTTTCTTT; v_gene: TRBV19; d_gene: .; j_gene: TRBJ1-1; abundance: .
CDR3aa: CASSLDIYPMNTEAFF; CDR3nt: TGTGCCAGCAGCTTGGATATATACCCCATGAACACTGAAGCTTTCTTT; v_gene: TRBV5-4; d_gene: .; j_gene: TRBJ1-1; abundance: .
CDR3aa: CASSQVQGNTEAFF; CDR3nt: TGCGCCAGCAGCCAAGTCCAGGGGAACACTGAAGCTTTCTTT; v_gene: TRBV4-1; d_gene: .; j_gene: TRBJ1-1; abundance: .
CDR3aa: CASSFSPGQHYGYTF; CDR3nt: TGTGCCAGCAGCTTCAGTCCGGGACAGCACTATGGCTACACCTTC; v_gene: TRBV7-8; d_gene: TRBD1; j_gene: TRBJ1-2; abundance: .
CDR3aa: CASSLAPAGAPDTQYF; CDR3nt: TGTGCCAGCAGCTTAGCGCCAGCGGGGGCCCCGGATACGCAGTATTTT; v_gene: TRBV7-2; d_gene: TRBD2; j_gene: TRBJ2-3; abundance: .
CDR3aa: CASSSYIAGTGELFF; CDR3nt: TGTGCCAGCAGCTCATATATAGCGGGAACCGGGGAGCTGTTTTTT; v_gene: TRBV7-8; d_gene: TRBD2; j_gene: TRBJ2-2; abundance: .
CDR3aa: CASSQPVGPGELFF; CDR3nt: TGTGCCAGCTCACAGCCTGTGGGGCCCGGGGAGCTGTTTTTT; v_gene: TRBV18; d_gene: .; j_gene: TRBJ2-2; abundance: once
CDR3aa: CASSLGTSSYEQYF; CDR3nt: TGTGCCAGCAGCTTAGGGACTAGCTCCTACGAGCAGTACTTC; v_gene: TRBV7-8; d_gene: TRBD2; j_gene: TRBJ2-7; abundance: .
CDR3aa: CASSYSGQTSGLGYTF; CDR3nt: TGTGCCAGCAGTTACTCGGGACAGACCTCCGGGCTAGGCTACACCTTC; v_gene: TRBV6-5; d_gene: TRBD1; j_gene: TRBJ1-2; abundance: once
CDR3aa: CASSLVRGTNEKLFF; CDR3nt: TGTGCCAGCAGCTTAGTAAGGGGTACTAATGAAAAACTGTTTTTT; v_gene: TRBV5-8; d_gene: .; j_gene: TRBJ1-4; abundance: .